This TCR beta chain was obtained from a study of glioma-infiltrating T cells after dendritic cell vaccination. Profiling relied on immunoSEQ multiplex PCR, and the TCRdb table lists in-frame clones only, not all of them. The sample contains tens of thousands of clones, approximately 80% of which appear only once. This clone was picked up one time. With V trimmed by 0 bases and J by 2 bases, 2 bases remained unmatched. This CDR3 spans 15 amino acids. Germline V lookup: CDR1 MGHRA, CDR2 YSYEKL. The sequence derives from a human donor with glioblastoma. The input for sequencing was blood, taken before dendritic cell vaccination. The J gene is TRBJ1-2, the V gene TRBV4-1; 8 positions match TRBD1. CDR3 DNA sequence: TGCGCCAGCAGCCAAGATCAGGGGGCGAACTATGGCTACACCTTC. It codes for CASSQDQGANYGYTF.